The 18 T cell receptor beta chains below were found in one sample sequenced in a study of blood T cell repertoires in COVID-19. Repertoires were generated with immunoSEQ multiplex PCR, while TCRdb's copy carries only in-frame clones and drops some. The sample lists about 140,000 clones, over 60% occurring once. The sample was peripheral blood. The receptors come from a woman between 50 and 59 years old with active or convalescent COVID-19.

This clone was counted a single time. V and J are TRBV2 and TRBJ2-3, with D hard to call. CDR1 and CDR2 from the germline V gene are SNHLY and FYNNEI. V dropped 4 bases and J dropped 1 base, with 12 bases sitting between them. This CDR3 is built from 15 residues. The CDR3 loop reads CASSVELLGTDTQYF. DNA of the CDR3: TGTGCCAGCAGTGTAGAGTTACTCGGCACAGATACGCAGTATTTT.

This clone was seen only once. The chain recombines TRBV11-2 with TRBJ2-7; unclear D gene. V was shortened by 5 bases and J by 2 bases, with 13 bases between the two germline ends. CDR1 and CDR2 (germline): SGHAT, FQNNGV. This CDR3 contains 14 residues. The CDR3 loop reads CASSITAVTYEQYF. CDR3 in DNA: TGTGCCAGCAGCATCACTGCGGTGACCTACGAGCAGTACTTC. Full variable domain (outside the CDR3, taken from reference TRBV11-2 and TRBJ2-7): EAGVAQSPRYKIIEKRQSVAFWCNPISGHATLYWYQQILGQGPKLLIQFQNNGVVDDSQLPKDRFSAERLKGVDSTLKIQPAKLEDSAVYLCASSITAVTYEQYFGPGTRLTVT.

The rearrangement joins TRBV10-2 to TRBJ2-2, with 9 bases that match TRBD2. J lost 3 bases, V lost 10 bases, and 21 bases had no gene match. Germline-derived CDR1 and CDR2 are WSHSY and SAAADI. The CDR3 runs 19 residues. The CDR3: CATKGGTQIAGDYTGELFF. The CDR3 DNA reads as TGCGCCACAAAGGGGGGAACCCAAATAGCGGGGGACTACACCGGGGAGCTGTTTTTT.

The gene calls are TRBV6-2 or TRBV6-3 and TRBJ2-1, with 10 bases identical to TRBD2. The CDR3 runs to 15 residues. The germline V gene has CDR1 MNHEY and CDR2 SVGEGT. The V and J ends lost 5 bases and 4 bases, in that order; junction bases with no gene match: 5. DNA for the CDR3: TGTGCCAGCAGTCTTAGCGGGAGGCTATACAATGAGCAGTTCTTC. Amino acid sequence: CASSLSGRLYNEQFF.

The CDR3 bases are TGTGCCACTCCCCCGGGGTTCAGCAATCAGCCCCAGCATTTT. Protein sequence: CATPPGFSNQPQHF. This sequence joins TRBV21-1 and TRBJ1-5. TRBV21-1 is described as a pseudogene. CDR3 length equals 14 residues.

The rearrangement links TRBV4-1 to TRBJ1-1; TRBD1 might be the D (5 bases). The CDR3 spans 14 residues. Trimming left V 4 bases short and J 0 bases short, with 9 bases between. Germline loops: CDR1 MGHRA, CDR2 YSYEKL. In DNA form, the CDR3 reads TGCGCCAGCAGCCCCGGGGGGGTGAACACTGAAGCTTTCTTT. This encodes CASSPGGVNTEAFF.

The chain carries TRBV3-1 (or the pseudogene TRBV3-2) and TRBJ2-2; possibly TRBD2 for D (6 bases). The CDR3 consists of 16 residues. CDR1 and CDR2 (germline): LGHDT, YNNKEL (reference sequence). V lost 4 bases to trimming and J lost 1 base, with 13 bases between them. Here the CDR3 reads CASSPQIAENTGELFF. The CDR3, as DNA: TGTGCCAGCAGCCCCCAGATAGCGGAGAACACCGGGGAGCTGTTTTTT.

This clone was seen once. The chain carries TRBV3-1 (or the pseudogene TRBV3-2) and TRBJ1-1; perhaps TRBD1 as D (6 bases). V shed 4 bases and J shed 7 bases, with 16 bases lying between them. Germline loops: CDR1 LGHDT, CDR2 YNNKEL (reference sequence). This CDR3 contains 14 residues. The CDR3 DNA sequence: TGTGCCAGCAGCCTTAGCCGCCGGGACATTGAAGCTTTCTTT. It yields the protein CASSLSRRDIEAFF.

This clone was recorded only once. One end of the junction is discordant with germline, which a read error may explain. The chain couples TRBV7-3 to TRBJ1-1; TRBD1 might be the D (5 bases). CDR3 length equals 13 residues. Germline lookup yields CDR1 SGHTA and CDR2 FQGTGA. The CDR3 sequence is CASSLYVEGPAHF. CDR3 DNA: TGTGCCAGCAGCTTATACGTGGAGGGGCCGGCCCACTTT. The full variable domain, completed using reference TRBV7-3 and TRBJ1-1, is GAGVSQTPSNKVTEKGKYVELRCDPISGHTALYWYRQSLGQGPEFLIYFQGTGAADDSGLPNDRFFAVRPEGSVSTLKIQRTERGDSAVYLCASSLYVEGPAHFGQGTRLTVV.

V and J are TRBV9 and TRBJ2-3; a possible D gene is TRBD2 (6 bases). The V end was cut by 0 bases, the J end by 4 bases, with 12 bases between. Germline V CDR1 and CDR2: SGDLS, YYNGEE. This CDR3 has 15 residues. CDR3 coding DNA: TGTGCCAGCAGCGTAGGGCTAGCGACTCCAGATACGCAGTATTTT. Encoded protein: CASSVGLATPDTQYF. Full variable domain (rest looked up from reference TRBV9 and TRBJ2-3): DSGVTQTPKHLITATGQRVTLRCSPRSGDLSVYWYQQSLDQGLQFLIQYYNGEERAKGNILERFSAQQFPDLHSELNLSSLELGDSALYFCASSVGLATPDTQYFGPGTRLTVL.

This chain connects TRBV2 to TRBJ2-1; TRBD2 agrees at 9 bases. CDR3 length: 15 residues. Unmatched junction bases numbered 3, after V lost 3 bases and J lost 3 bases. Per the germline V gene, CDR1 is SNHLY and CDR2 is FYNNEI. The CDR3 nucleotides read TGTGCCAGCAGTGAGGGACTAGCTCTCTACAATGAGCAGTTCTTC. Translating gives CASSEGLALYNEQFF.

DNA for the CDR3: TGTGCCAGTAGTATAACTTGGGGGACAGCACAGCCCCAGCATTTT. It translates to CASSITWGTAQPQHF. J is TRBJ1-5 and V is TRBV19; TRBD1 aligns across 7 bases. CDR3 length: 15 residues. Germline V gene lookup returns CDR1 LNHDA and CDR2 SQIVND (reference sequence). V was clipped by 2 bases and J by 7 bases; unmatched bases: 8.

The chain uses TRBV5-8 and TRBJ1-2; 9 nucleotides match TRBD1. Trimming removed 5 bases from V and 7 bases from J; junction bases left unmatched: 9. The CDR3 runs 14 residues. Germline CDR1 reads SGHTS; CDR2 reads YDEGEE. CDR3 amino acids: CASSLDRGFGGYTF. In DNA, the CDR3 is TGTGCCAGCAGTCTGGACAGGGGATTTGGTGGCTACACCTTC.

The CDR3 sequence is CASGPQGGYTF. The CDR3, as DNA: TGTGCCAGCGGTCCCCAGGGGGGCTACACCTTC. The J gene is TRBJ1-2, the V gene TRBV6-5; tentative D call: TRBD1 (6 bases). Trimming left V 8 bases short and J 8 bases short, with 12 bases between. Per the germline V gene, CDR1 is MNHEY and CDR2 is SVGAGI. The CDR3 consists of 11 residues.

Only a few counts were recorded for this clone. The V and J genes are TRBV9 and TRBJ2-3; 7 bases are a match to TRBD1. Germline V gives CDR1 SGDLS, CDR2 YYNGEE. Trimming at V came to 4 bases and at J to 6 bases, leaving 14 bases not matched to a gene. This CDR3 spans 16 amino acids. CDR3 nucleotides: TGTGCCAGCAGCCCAAGGGGGCCGGCCCCCGCGGATACGCAGTATTTT. Its translation is CASSPRGPAPADTQYF.

The chain recombines TRBV19 with TRBJ2-5; TRBD2 aligns across 10 bases. Germline values: CDR1 LNHDA, CDR2 SQIVND (reference sequence). The CDR3 spans 14 residues. After removal of 8 bases from V and 1 base from J, the junction contained 4 bases not matched to a gene. CDR3 DNA: TGTGCCAGTCGGACTAGCGGAACCCAAGAGACCCAGTACTTC. Translating gives CASRTSGTQETQYF.

This clone showed up just a few times. This chain connects TRBV30 to TRBJ1-6, with 8 bases that match TRBD1. This CDR3 contains 14 residues. The trim removed 0 bases at V and 17 bases at J, leaving 12 bases unmatched. Germline values: CDR1 GTSNPN, CDR2 SVGIG (reference sequence). The CDR3 region has the DNA TGTGCCTGGAGTGTAGGACAGGGCAGAGTCGGTTTCCACTTT. Residues: CAWSVGQGRVGFHF.

V and J are TRBV30 and TRBJ1-4; 8 nucleotides agree with TRBD1. The CDR3 has 13 residues. The junction had 4 bases not matched to a gene; V was cut back by 5 bases and J by 5 bases. Germline lookup yields CDR1 GTSNPN and CDR2 SVGIG (reference sequence). This CDR3 is CAWARQGNEKLFF. In DNA, the CDR3 is TGTGCCTGGGCGAGACAGGGGAATGAAAAACTGTTTTTT.